The 32 T cell receptor beta chains below were found in one sample sequenced in a study of cytomegalovirus exposure and HLA in healthy donors. PCR amplification relied on 60 Vbeta primers (plus 13 Jbeta primers). TCRdb keeps only in-frame clones here, not all; method: immunoSEQ multiplex PCR. The table records about 140,000 clones, around 66% of them present only once. The sample taken for sequencing was PBMCs. The source is a woman aged 55-69 years in good health and CMV-seronegative.

The count of this clone is one. CDR3 nucleotides: TGTGCCAGCAGCGTGGGACAGGGGGTCAACACCGGGGAGCTGTTTTTT. Translated: CASSVGQGVNTGELFF. The chain joins TRBV5-6 to TRBJ2-2; 11 bases line up with TRBD1. The V gene's germline CDR1 is SGHDT and CDR2 YYEEEE. J gave up 2 bases and V 4 bases, and 4 bases lay outside the gene matches. The CDR3 covers 16 residues.

This clone was seen a few times. V and J are TRBV9 and TRBJ1-1, with unresolved D. The CDR3 covers 16 residues. V lost 0 bases to trimming and J lost 2 bases, with 14 bases between them. Germline loops: CDR1 SGDLS, CDR2 YYNGEE. The CDR3 nucleotides are TGTGCCAGCAGCGTAGGGGAGGCCTGGGGAAACACTGAAGCTTTCTTT. This codes for CASSVGEAWGNTEAFF.

This clone came up a few times. The chain carries TRBV7-2 and TRBJ1-5; D possibly corresponds to TRBD1 (5 bases). The germline V gene encodes CDR1 SGHTA and CDR2 FQGNSA. This CDR3 is built from 14 residues. V was clipped by 3 bases and J by 4 bases, with 10 bases between them. In DNA form, the CDR3 reads TGTGCCAGCAGCTTGGGGGGAGGGAATCAGCCCCAGCATTTT. Amino acids: CASSLGGGNQPQHF. The whole variable domain, remainder taken from reference TRBV7-2 and TRBJ1-5, is GAGVSQSPSNKVTEKGKDVELRCDPISGHTALYWYRQSLGQGLEFLIYFQGNSAPDKSGLPSDRFSAERTGGSVSTLTIQRTQQEDSAVYLCASSLGGGNQPQHFGDGTRLSIL.

This clone has more than one count but fewer than ten. The genes are TRBV19 and TRBJ2-2, with 8 bases matching TRBD1. Germline trimming cut 4 bases from V and 1 base from J; bases unmatched to any gene: 5. Germline V CDR1 and CDR2: LNHDA, SQIVND (reference sequence). The CDR3 consists of 16 residues. The CDR3 sequence is CASSTYRGWNTGELFF. CDR3 nucleotides: TGTGCCAGTAGTACCTACAGGGGGTGGAACACCGGGGAGCTGTTTTTT. The variable domain in full, completed from reference TRBV19 and TRBJ2-2, reads DGGITQSPKYLFRKEGQNVTLSCEQNLNHDAMYWYRQDPGQGLRLIYYSQIVNDFQKGDIAEGYSVSREKKESFPLTVTSAQKNPTAFYLCASSTYRGWNTGELFFGEGSRLTVL.

The rearrangement uses TRBV21-1 and TRBJ1-2. TRBV21-1 counts as a pseudogene. The CDR3 is made up of 10 amino acids. CDR3 residues: CASSVRVYTF. The CDR3 bases are TGTGCCAGCAGCGTTCGGGTCTACACCTTC.

This clone turned up a few times. The chain joins TRBV7-9 to TRBJ2-5; the match to TRBD1 covers 8 bases. The V gene's germline CDR1 is SEHNR and CDR2 FQNEAQ (reference sequence). The CDR3 covers 12 residues. The DNA of the CDR3 is TGTGCGGTGAGACAGGGGATGGAGACCCAGTACTTC. Protein product: CAVRQGMETQYF. Full variable domain (remainder filled in from reference TRBV7-9 and TRBJ2-5): DTGVSQNPRHKITKRGQNVTFRCDPISEHNRLYWYRQTLGQGPEFLTYFQNEAQLEKSRLLSDRFSAERPKGSFSTLEIQRTEQGDSAMYLCAVRQGMETQYFGPGTRLLVL.

The genes are TRBV28 and TRBJ2-5, with 12 bases fitting TRBD2. The DNA end favors TRBJ2-7, so the J call may be wrong. The length of the CDR3 is 14 residues. CDR1 and CDR2 (germline): MDHEN, SYDVKM. In DNA form, the CDR3 reads TGTGCCAGCAGTTTACCTAGCGGGAGGGGCGAGCAGTACTTC. Amino acid sequence: CASSLPSGRGEQYF.

The chain joins TRBV21-1 to TRBJ2-2; the table names TRBD1, a call not compared with the DNA. TRBV21-1 is classified as a pseudogene. There are 18 residues in the CDR3. CDR3: CATGWSGTGNGNTGELFF. The CDR3 region has the DNA TGTGCCACCGGGTGGTCCGGGACAGGGAATGGGAACACCGGGGAGCTGTTTTTT.

The chain employs TRBV21-1 and TRBJ1-1. TRBV21-1 is annotated as a pseudogene. The CDR3 loop spans 13 amino acids. This CDR3 reads CASSPGRGAEAFF. The CDR3 bases are TGTGCCAGCAGCCCCGGTCGGGGGGCTGAAGCTTTCTTT.

This clone was seen more than once but under ten times. The chain is built from TRBV11-2 and TRBJ2-3; D is perhaps TRBD2 (7 bases). V dropped 6 bases and J dropped 0 bases, with 16 bases sitting between them. Germline values: CDR1 SGHAT, CDR2 FQNNGV. CDR3 length equals 16 residues. The CDR3: CASSSGGASSTDTQYF. Written as DNA, the CDR3 is TGTGCCAGCAGTAGTGGGGGGGCTTCTAGCACAGATACGCAGTATTTT.

The V and J genes are TRBV6-5 and TRBJ2-3; no firm D call. The CDR3 is 13 amino acids. CDR1 and CDR2 (germline): MNHEY, SVGAGI. V lost 6 bases and J lost 2, with 9 bases in between. The CDR3, as DNA: TGTGCCAGCAGCCGCAGAATCACAGATACGCAGTATTTT. It is translated as CASSRRITDTQYF.

Here the CDR3 DNA reads TGTGCCAGCAGTGCGAGGGAGGCCGGGGAGCTGTTTTTT. Translated: CASSAREAGELFF. The genes are TRBV6-4 and TRBJ2-2, with D possibly being TRBD2 (6 bases). Trimming removed 4 bases at V and 6 bases at J, with 9 bases between. The CDR3 runs to 13 residues. Germline assignment: CDR1 MRHNA and CDR2 SNTAGT.

V gene TRBV6-1 combines with J gene TRBJ1-5; TRBD1 matches at 10 bases. The CDR3 spans 14 residues. V was pared by 8 bases and J by 4 bases, with 5 bases of the junction left unmatched. Germline assignment: CDR1 MNHNS and CDR2 SASEGT. The CDR3 region is CASSGTGENQPQHF. Written as DNA, the CDR3 is TGTGCCAGCTCCGGGACAGGGGAAAATCAGCCCCAGCATTTT.

In nucleotides, the CDR3 is TGCGCCAGCAGCTTGGATCCGGGGGGCGCCTACGAGCAGTACTTC. This encodes CASSLDPGGAYEQYF. The genes are TRBV5-1 and TRBJ2-7; a possible D gene is TRBD2 (7 bases). V lost 0 bases and J 2 bases, leaving 12 bases between the germline ends. The CDR3 length is 15 residues. Germline loops: CDR1 SGHRS, CDR2 YFSETQ.

The V gene is TRBV29-1, the J gene TRBJ2-1; maybe TRBD1 (5 bases). Trimming took 6 bases from V and 7 from J, leaving 7 bases between them. There are 10 residues in the CDR3. Germline lookup yields CDR1 SQVTM and CDR2 ANQGSEA. The CDR3 sequence: CSVGHNEQFF. CDR3 bases: TGCAGCGTAGGACATAATGAGCAGTTCTTC.

J is TRBJ1-2 and V is TRBV7-9, with a possible D match to TRBD1 (5 bases). V was cut by 5 bases and J by 1 base, with 8 bases left in between. CDR3 size: 13 residues. CDR1 is SEHNR, CDR2 FQNEAQ, per germline (reference sequence). The CDR3 region has the DNA TGTGCCAGCAGCCGCCAGGGTAACTATGGCTACACCTTC. It encodes CASSRQGNYGYTF.

The chain employs TRBV7-9 and TRBJ2-3; 7 bases align to TRBD1. V was clipped by 5 bases and J by 2 bases; unmatched bases: 13. The germline V gene has CDR1 SEHNR and CDR2 FQNEAQ (reference sequence). This CDR3 has 17 residues. The chain's CDR3 is CASSPLLRDRITDTQYF. The CDR3 region has the DNA TGTGCCAGCAGCCCGCTCCTCCGGGACAGAATCACAGATACGCAGTATTTT.

This clone was seen a few times. The chain has TRBV15 and TRBJ2-1; TRBD1 matches 8 bases. Germline V gene lookup returns CDR1 LNHNV and CDR2 YYDKDF (reference sequence). V was pared by 1 base and J by 7 bases, with 6 bases of the junction left unmatched. The CDR3 is 15 amino acids. The CDR3 nucleotides are TGTGCCACCAGCAGAGGAGACAGGGGCCTGAATGAGCAGTTCTTC. As protein: CATSRGDRGLNEQFF. The variable domain in full, completed from reference TRBV15 and TRBJ2-1, reads DAMVIQNPRYQVTQFGKPVTLSCSQTLNHNVMYWYQQKSSQAPKLLFHYYDKDFNNEADTPDNFQSRRPNTSFCFLDIRSPGLGDTAMYLCATSRGDRGLNEQFFGPGTRLTVL.

This chain links TRBV29-1 with TRBJ2-3, with D uncertain. CDR3 size: 12 residues. CDR1 is SQVTM and CDR2 is ANQGSEA in the germline V gene. The V end was cut by 2 bases, the J end by 5 bases, with 8 bases between. Written as DNA, the CDR3 is TGCAGCGTTGAATCCGGTGGAGATACGCAGTATTTT. Residues: CSVESGGDTQYF.

This chain uses TRBV7-2 with TRBJ2-5; TRBD1 matches at 9 bases. Per the germline V gene, CDR1 is SGHTA and CDR2 is FQGNSA. The V segment lost 4 bases and the J segment 5 bases; nucleotides outside the gene matches: 8. This CDR3 is built from 15 residues. CDR3 loop: CASSWGTGFEETQYF. CDR3 bases: TGTGCCAGCAGCTGGGGGACAGGGTTTGAGGAGACCCAGTACTTC.

This sequence joins TRBV4-2 and TRBJ1-3; maybe TRBD1 (5 bases). The CDR3 loop spans 16 amino acids. CDR1 and CDR2 from the germline V gene are LGHNA and YNFKEQ. Trimming shortened V by 1 base and J by 0 bases, and 10 bases separated the two germline ends. CDR3 residues: CASSQVGGNSGNTIYF. CDR3 bases: TGTGCCAGCAGCCAAGTTGGGGGGAACTCTGGAAACACCATATATTTT.

This clone has a single count. The genes are TRBV9 and TRBJ1-6; no firm D call. Trimming removed 2 bases at V and 11 bases at J, with 14 bases between. The CDR3 has 14 residues. The germline V gene encodes CDR1 SGDLS and CDR2 YYNGEE. CDR3 loop: CASSVAGISAPLHF. The CDR3 DNA reads TGTGCCAGCAGCGTTGCGGGGATATCGGCACCCCTCCACTTT.

The CDR3 region has the DNA TGTGCCAGCAGCTTAAGTATGGGGGGTCTGGGGCAGCCCCAGCATTTT. The encoded protein is CASSLSMGGLGQPQHF. This rearrangement joins TRBV7-8 to TRBJ1-5; perhaps TRBD1 as D (5 bases). The CDR3 consists of 16 residues. V shed 2 bases and J shed 7 bases, with 18 bases lying between them. The germline CDR1 and CDR2 sequences are SGHVS and FQNEAQ.

This chain joins TRBV5-1 and TRBJ2-2; 9 bases line up with TRBD1. The CDR3 runs 14 residues. Per germline, CDR1 SGHRS and CDR2 YFSETQ. J lost 6 bases, V lost 0 bases, and 0 bases had no gene match. This chain's CDR3 is CASSLGDRAGELFF. In nucleotides, the CDR3 is TGCGCCAGCAGCTTGGGGGACAGGGCCGGGGAGCTGTTTTTT.

This rearrangement joins TRBV19 to TRBJ1-5; 10 nucleotides agree with TRBD1. The CDR3 is made up of 15 amino acids. Germline trimming cut 3 bases from V and 5 bases from J; bases unmatched to any gene: 4. CDR1 and CDR2 (germline): LNHDA, SQIVND (reference sequence). CDR3 sequence reads: CASSIRQGAHQPQHF. The CDR3 DNA is TGTGCCAGTAGTATTCGACAGGGGGCGCATCAGCCCCAGCATTTT.

CDR3 DNA sequence: TGTGCCAGTAAAGGACAGAGCTATGGCTACACCTTC. As protein: CASKGQSYGYTF. This chain links TRBV6-1 with TRBJ1-2; D is possibly TRBD1 (6 bases). This CDR3 has 12 residues. CDR1 is MNHNS and CDR2 is SASEGT in the germline V gene. The V end lost 9 bases, the J end lost 4 bases, and 12 bases lay between the germline ends.

V gene TRBV7-8 combines with J gene TRBJ1-5; D call uncertain. The V end was cut by 3 bases, the J end by 2 bases, with 14 bases between. This CDR3 has 16 residues. Germline CDR1 reads SGHVS; CDR2 reads FQNEAQ. The CDR3 is CASSLRVIGGNQPQHF. The DNA of the CDR3 is TGTGCCAGCAGCTTGCGGGTCATCGGGGGCAATCAGCCCCAGCATTTT.

The rearrangement uses TRBV9 and TRBJ2-7; 12 positions agree with TRBD1. The CDR3 is 15 residues long. The junction had 2 bases not matched to a gene; V was cut back by 0 bases and J by 4 bases. The germline V gene has CDR1 SGDLS and CDR2 YYNGEE. The CDR3 bases are TGTGCCAGCAGCGTAGAGGGACAGGGGGCTTACGAGCAGTACTTC. This encodes CASSVEGQGAYEQYF.

V and J are TRBV10-3 and TRBJ2-7, with TRBD2 identical over 7 bases. In germline, CDR1 is ENHRY, CDR2 SYGVKD. Losses at the gene ends were 10 bases for V and 6 bases for J; bases not matched to a gene: 12. CDR3 length: 13 residues. The CDR3, as DNA: TGTGCCAACCAAGGGAGGGCCAACGGCGAGCAGTACTTC. Amino acid sequence: CANQGRANGEQYF.

The chain has TRBV6-1 and TRBJ1-1, with D tentatively TRBD1 (6 bases). V lost 7 bases and J lost 9, with 12 bases in between. The CDR3 consists of 11 residues. Germline V gene lookup returns CDR1 MNHNS and CDR2 SASEGT. This CDR3 reads CASTGGHKAFF. The CDR3 coding sequence is TGTGCCAGCACCGGGGGGCACAAAGCTTTCTTT.

This chain joins TRBV7-2 and TRBJ2-5, with 9 nucleotides matching TRBD1. The CDR3 contains 15 residues. J lost 2 bases, V lost 2 bases, and 3 bases had no gene match. Germline V gene data show CDR1 as SGHTA and CDR2 as FQGNSA. CDR3 DNA: TGTGCCAGCAGCTTACACAGGGGGCCTCAAGAGACCCAGTACTTC. Residues: CASSLHRGPQETQYF.

This clone was seen a few times. At one end the junction does not follow the germline gene, possibly because of a read error. The chain joins TRBV5-4 to TRBJ2-7; 12 positions agree with TRBD2. This CDR3 comprises 15 residues. Germline values: CDR1 SGHNT, CDR2 YYREEE (reference sequence). CDR3 sequence (DNA): TGCGCCAGCAGCCAAAGACTAGCGGGGGCGGGTGAGCAGTACTTC. Amino acids: CASSQRLAGAGEQYF. Combining the CDR3 with reference TRBV5-4 and TRBJ2-7 gives the whole variable domain ETGVTQSPTHLIKTRGQQVTLRCSSQSGHNTVSWYQQALGQGPQFIFQYYREEENGRGNFPPRFSGLQFPNYSSELNVNALELDDSALYLCASSQRLAGAGEQYFGPGTRLTVT.